This T cell receptor beta chain was identified in a study of T cell responses to AZD1222 COVID-19 vaccine. Repertoires were generated with immunoSEQ multiplex PCR, while TCRdb's copy carries only in-frame clones and drops some. The sample has under 150,000 clones, roughly 85% seen once. This clone appeared a few times. The clonotype comes from an adult in good health. The input for sequencing was peripheral blood, taken on day 0 of MenACWY control vaccination.

The chain's CDR3 is CASSHLPGQGGSRKNEQFF. CDR3 coding DNA: TGTGCCAGCAGCCATCTTCCGGGACAGGGAGGGTCTCGAAAGAATGAGCAGTTCTTC. The chain links TRBV7-7 to TRBJ2-1; TRBD1 matches 9 bases. CDR1 and CDR2 from the germline V gene are SSHAT and FNYEAQ (reference sequence). V shed 5 bases and J 7 bases; nucleotides not matched to a gene: 21. The CDR3 spans 19 residues.